This TCR beta chain was sequenced during a study of a mutant IDH1 vaccine in newly diagnosed glioma. Study in general: Vaccination was launched 4-6 weeks after radiotherapy alone, or with temozolomide cycles. The earlier regimen, radiotherapy, temozolomide, or both, was most often both.

TCRdb's table, derived via immunoSEQ multiplex PCR, lists solely in-frame clones and lacks some. The top ten clones hold approximately 10% of a sample with approximately 37,000 clones, over 50% of them seen once. Notes on the study in general: Pseudoprogression apparently tracked independently of changes in top peripheral T cell clonotypes.

Comment on this clone: The target antigen is unknown.

Time point specified: week 5, during vaccination. Vaccine doses each comprised 300 ug of mutant IDH1 20-mer peptide, with topical imiquimod. V lost 6 bases to trimming and J lost 5 bases; unmatched junction nucleotides: 14. Germline V gene lookup returns CDR1 MGHDK and CDR2 SYGVNS. The CDR3 has 17 residues. The TCR sequence derives from a woman between 18 and 29 years old with glioma. This sequence joins TRBV25-1 and TRBJ2-1; 9 bases line up with TRBD1. The sequences come from PBMCs, collected from a glioma patient whose treatment included an IDH1 peptide vaccine. The DNA of the CDR3 is TGTGCCAGCAGCGATGACCGGGGGACAGGGACCCACAATGAGCAGTTCTTC. This sequence encodes CASSDDRGTGTHNEQFF.